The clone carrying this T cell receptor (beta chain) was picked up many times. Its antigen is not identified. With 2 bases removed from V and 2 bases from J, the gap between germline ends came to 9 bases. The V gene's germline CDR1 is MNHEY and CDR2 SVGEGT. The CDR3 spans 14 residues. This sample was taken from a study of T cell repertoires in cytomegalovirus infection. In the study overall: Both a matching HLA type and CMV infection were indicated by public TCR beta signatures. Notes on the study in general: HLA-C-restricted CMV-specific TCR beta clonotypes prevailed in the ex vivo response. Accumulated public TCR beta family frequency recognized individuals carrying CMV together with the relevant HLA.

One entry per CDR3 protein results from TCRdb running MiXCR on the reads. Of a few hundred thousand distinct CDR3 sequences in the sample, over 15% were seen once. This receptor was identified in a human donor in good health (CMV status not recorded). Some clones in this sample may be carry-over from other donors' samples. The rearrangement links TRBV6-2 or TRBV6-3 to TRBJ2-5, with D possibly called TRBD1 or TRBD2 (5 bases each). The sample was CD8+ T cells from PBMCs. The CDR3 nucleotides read TGTGCCAGCAGTTACCTGGGGGAGCAAGAGACCCAGTACTTC. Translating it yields CASSYLGEQETQYF.